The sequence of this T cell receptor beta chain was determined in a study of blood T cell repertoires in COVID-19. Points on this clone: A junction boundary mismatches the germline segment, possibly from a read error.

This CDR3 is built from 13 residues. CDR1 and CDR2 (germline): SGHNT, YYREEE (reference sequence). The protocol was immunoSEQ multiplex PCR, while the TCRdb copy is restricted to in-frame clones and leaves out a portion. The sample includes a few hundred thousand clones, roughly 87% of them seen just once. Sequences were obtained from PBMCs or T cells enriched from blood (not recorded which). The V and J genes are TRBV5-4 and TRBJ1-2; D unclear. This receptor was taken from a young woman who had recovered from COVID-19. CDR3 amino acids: CASNSLGFYGHTF. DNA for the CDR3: TGTGCCAGCAACTCACTAGGGTTCTATGGCCACACCTTC.